The clone carrying this T cell receptor (beta chain) was found a few times. Since a much larger clone is just one base distant, this may be a read error. This entry comes from a study of T cells in Graves' hyperthyroidism and ophthalmopathy. Trimming cost V 1 base and J 4 bases; bases outside gene matches: 4. CDR3 length: 16 amino acids. Germline assignment: CDR1 MNHEY and CDR2 SVGEGT. There were TCR beta CDR3 regions amplified from RNA transcripts. HTBI primers were the set used in a first-round RT-PCR of the TCR CDR3. TCRdb analysed the multiplex PCR reads with MiXCR anew, one entry per CDR3 protein. Here the sample spans a few hundred thousand distinct CDR3 sequences, roughly 13% being singletons.

Specimen: blood. This chain joins TRBV6-2 or TRBV6-3 and TRBJ2-1, with 10 bases lining up with TRBD2. This TCR was sampled from a woman between 40 and 55 years old with Graves' ophthalmopathy. CDR3 nucleotide sequence: TGTGCCAGCAGTTACTTTGCTAGCGGGAGATACAATGAGCAGTTCTTC. This encodes CASSYFASGRYNEQFF.